Listed below are T cell receptor beta chains from one sample, sequenced in a study of shared clonotypes between healthy human individuals. TCRdb's copy holds only in-frame clones and misses some; the assay was immunoSEQ multiplex PCR. The sample contains hundreds of thousands of clones, under 80% of which appear only once. Sequencing was done on a sample of memory CD4+ T cells sorted from blood. These receptors were taken from a woman in her 30s in good health. CDR3s include the opening cysteine and the closing phenylalanine or tryptophan. The D gene is left open where the match is weak. Where a row states a size, it is once, few, many or the class of an expanded clone; other rows omit it.

j_gene | v_gene | abundance | d_gene | CDR3aa | CDR3nt
TRBJ1-1 | TRBV7-9 | . | TRBD1 | CASSLPGQRNTEAFF | TGTGCCAGCAGCCTCCCGGGACAGCGAAACACTGAAGCTTTCTTT
TRBJ1-1 | TRBV6-1 | . | TRBD1 | CASSGQGATEAFF | TGTGCCAGCAGTGGACAGGGAGCCACTGAAGCTTTCTTT
TRBJ2-3 | TRBV9 | . | . | CASNYGGSSTDTQYF | TGTGCCAGCAACTACGGCGGGTCTAGCACAGATACGCAGTATTTT
TRBJ2-1 | TRBV19 | . | TRBD1 | CASSPRTGIYNEQFF | TGTGCCAGTAGTCCACGGACAGGGATATACAATGAGCAGTTCTTC
TRBJ1-2 | TRBV19 | few | . | CASSIAADSYYGYTF | TGTGCCAGTAGTATAGCCGCCGACAGCTACTATGGCTACACCTTC
TRBJ1-3 | TRBV7-8 | few | . | CASSLGQPGNTIYF | TGTGCCAGCAGCTTAGGACAGCCTGGAAACACCATATATTTT
TRBJ1-4 | TRBV29-1 | . | . | CSVLGSGNEKLFF | TGCAGCGTTCTGGGTAGCGGGAATGAAAAACTGTTTTTT
TRBJ1-5 | TRBV6-6 | . | . | CASSYERDSNQPQHF | TGTGCCAGCAGTTATGAGAGGGATAGCAATCAGCCCCAGCATTTT
TRBJ2-5 | TRBV4-1 | . | TRBD2 | CASSQGTSGIVETQYF | TGCGCCAGCAGCCAAGGCACCAGCGGGATTGTTGAGACCCAGTACTTC
TRBJ2-2 | TRBV27 | few | . | CASRQSAGIPGELFF | TGTGCCAGCAGACAATCCGCCGGGATACCCGGGGAGCTGTTTTTT
TRBJ1-5 | TRBV27 | . | . | CASSVRWTVNNQPQHF | TGTGCCAGCAGTGTTAGGTGGACAGTTAACAATCAGCCCCAGCATTTT
TRBJ1-1 | TRBV4-1 | . | . | CASSRVQGDTEAFF | TGCGCCAGCAGCCGAGTACAGGGCGACACTGAAGCTTTCTTT
TRBJ1-1 | TRBV6-5 | . | TRBD1 | CASIPTGGGTEAFF | TGTGCCAGCATCCCTACAGGGGGCGGCACTGAAGCTTTCTTT
TRBJ1-1 | TRBV4-2 | once | . | CASSQDWQGIGTEAFF | TGTGCCAGCAGCCAAGATTGGCAGGGGATCGGCACTGAAGCTTTCTTT
TRBJ1-4 | TRBV7-9 | few | . | CASSLYPHEKLFF | TGTGCCAGCAGCCTCTATCCCCATGAAAAACTGTTTTTT
TRBJ2-2 | TRBV11-3 | . | . | CASSSGRVDTGELFF | TGTGCCAGCAGTAGCGGACGAGTGGACACCGGGGAGCTGTTTTTT
TRBJ1-1 | TRBV19 | . | . | CASSNQGKSTEAFF | TGTGCCAGTAGTAATCAGGGGAAGAGCACTGAAGCTTTCTTT
TRBJ2-1 | TRBV5-5 | . | TRBD1 | CASSETGTGWSEQFF | TGTGCCAGCAGCGAGACCGGGACAGGGTGGAGTGAGCAGTTCTTC
TRBJ2-1 | TRBV2 | . | TRBD1 | CASSEALPGQGGNEQFF | TGTGCCAGCAGTGAAGCGCTACCTGGACAGGGGGGCAATGAGCAGTTCTTC
TRBJ1-5 | TRBV28 | . | . | CASIPRWGGQPQHF | TGTGCCAGCATACCCCGATGGGGTGGGCAGCCCCAGCATTTT
TRBJ1-1 | TRBV29-1 | . | . | CSVEAAPGDTEAFF | TGCAGCGTTGAAGCCGCCCCTGGGGACACTGAAGCTTTCTTT
TRBJ1-1 | TRBV6-1 | . | . | CASSASKNLNTEAFF | TGTGCCAGCAGCGCGTCCAAGAACTTGAACACTGAAGCTTTCTTT